These T cell receptor beta chains were read from a single sample in a study of blood T cell repertoires in COVID-19. The method was immunoSEQ multiplex PCR; TCRdb's version includes in-frame clones alone and lacks a portion of them. The sample has hundreds of thousands of clones, about 82% seen once; the top ten hold 5.1%. Sample: peripheral blood. The receptors derive from a man between 45 and 60 years old with active or convalescent COVID-19. CDR3s include the opening cysteine and the closing phenylalanine or tryptophan. Each record gives: V gene, D gene, J gene, clone size, CDR3 DNA, CDR3 protein. A D gene is named only where the DNA matches it firmly. Clone size is given for some rows only: seen once, a few or many times, or a class if the clone is expanded.

v_gene: TRBV7-3
d_gene: TRBD1
j_gene: TRBJ2-1
abundance: -
CDR3nt: TGTGCCAGCAGCTCCGGGACAGGGAGCAATGAGCAGTTCTTC
CDR3aa: CASSSGTGSNEQFF

v_gene: TRBV30
d_gene: TRBD1
j_gene: TRBJ1-6
abundance: -
CDR3nt: TGTGCCTGGAGTCTTGGGGGGACAGGGGAGAATTCACCCCTCCACTTT
CDR3aa: CAWSLGGTGENSPLHF

v_gene: TRBV7-6
d_gene: TRBD2
j_gene: TRBJ2-5
abundance: -
CDR3nt: TGTGCCAGCAGCTTTGGACTAGCGGTCCAAGAGACCCAGTACTTC
CDR3aa: CASSFGLAVQETQYF

v_gene: TRBV5-4
d_gene: -
j_gene: TRBJ1-6
abundance: -
CDR3nt: TGTGCCAGCAGCCACCTAGGTACGGCTGGCAATTCACCCCTCCACTTT
CDR3aa: CASSHLGTAGNSPLHF

v_gene: TRBV6-2/TRBV6-3
d_gene: -
j_gene: TRBJ1-2
abundance: -
CDR3nt: TGTGCCAGCAGTTACGGGGCAGGGTCCCTCGGAGGCTACACCTTC
CDR3aa: CASSYGAGSLGGYTF

v_gene: TRBV7-2
d_gene: TRBD1
j_gene: TRBJ1-1
abundance: -
CDR3nt: TGTGCCAGCAGCCTCGGACAGGGGACTGAAGCTTTCTTT
CDR3aa: CASSLGQGTEAFF

v_gene: TRBV27
d_gene: -
j_gene: TRBJ2-7
abundance: -
CDR3nt: TGTGCCAGCAGGGGGGGACTGGATATATACGAGCAGTACTTC
CDR3aa: CASRGGLDIYEQYF

v_gene: TRBV27
d_gene: -
j_gene: TRBJ1-3
abundance: once
CDR3nt: TGTGCCAGCAGGGAGTTTTACGGCCGGGACAAGAGCTCTGGAAACACCATATATTTT
CDR3aa: CASREFYGRDKSSGNTIYF

v_gene: TRBV5-1
d_gene: -
j_gene: TRBJ2-6
abundance: -
CDR3nt: TGCGCCAGCAGCTTCGAGTCTGGGGCCAACGTCCTGACTTTC
CDR3aa: CASSFESGANVLTF

v_gene: TRBV5-6
d_gene: TRBD2
j_gene: TRBJ2-7
abundance: -
CDR3nt: TGTGCCAGCAGCTTGAGGTGGCGGGAGGGTAATACCTACGAGCAGTACTTC
CDR3aa: CASSLRWREGNTYEQYF

v_gene: TRBV20-1
d_gene: TRBD2
j_gene: TRBJ2-1
abundance: -
CDR3nt: TGCAGTGCTAGTTCTAGCGGGAGGTCTTCCTACAATGAGCAGTTCTTC
CDR3aa: CSASSSGRSSYNEQFF

v_gene: TRBV5-1
d_gene: TRBD2
j_gene: TRBJ2-5
abundance: once
CDR3nt: TGCGCCAGCAGCTGGGGACTAGCGGGATATGAGACCCAGTACTTC
CDR3aa: CASSWGLAGYETQYF

v_gene: TRBV18
d_gene: -
j_gene: TRBJ1-2
abundance: -
CDR3nt: TGTGCCAGCTCACAGGCGCCCGGGTCCCCTTTTCTAGCTGGCTACACCTTC
CDR3aa: CASSQAPGSPFLAGYTF

v_gene: TRBV9
d_gene: -
j_gene: TRBJ1-1
abundance: -
CDR3nt: TGTGCCAGCAGCCACCCTAAGTCCCCCAGGGGTTACACTGAAGCTTTCTTT
CDR3aa: CASSHPKSPRGYTEAFF

v_gene: TRBV5-5
d_gene: -
j_gene: TRBJ1-2
abundance: -
CDR3nt: TGTGCCAGCAGCTTGCCAGGGATGATCTATGGCTACACCTTC
CDR3aa: CASSLPGMIYGYTF

v_gene: TRBV28
d_gene: TRBD2
j_gene: TRBJ2-7
abundance: -
CDR3nt: TGTGCCAGCAGTCCGCCGGGACTAGCGGTCTCCTACGAGCAGTACTTC
CDR3aa: CASSPPGLAVSYEQYF

v_gene: TRBV20-1
d_gene: TRBD1
j_gene: TRBJ2-1
abundance: -
CDR3nt: TGCAGTGCTAGTAGGGGACAGGGGGCTGGAGAGCAGTTCTTC
CDR3aa: CSASRGQGAGEQFF

v_gene: TRBV28
d_gene: -
j_gene: TRBJ1-2
abundance: -
CDR3nt: TGTGCCAGCAGTTTAGGGCAGGTCTATGGCTACACCTTC
CDR3aa: CASSLGQVYGYTF

v_gene: TRBV19
d_gene: -
j_gene: TRBJ2-7
abundance: -
CDR3nt: TGTGCCAGTAGTAACCCTGGAGGGTTTCGACCCTACGAGCAGTACTTC
CDR3aa: CASSNPGGFRPYEQYF

v_gene: TRBV29-1
d_gene: TRBD2
j_gene: TRBJ2-7
abundance: -
CDR3nt: TGCAGCGTTGATCTAGCGGGAGCCGAGCAGTACTTC
CDR3aa: CSVDLAGAEQYF

v_gene: TRBV6-6
d_gene: TRBD1
j_gene: TRBJ2-1
abundance: -
CDR3nt: TGTGCCAGCAGTTACACGGACAGGGGATCCAATGAGCAGTTCTTC
CDR3aa: CASSYTDRGSNEQFF

v_gene: TRBV19
d_gene: -
j_gene: TRBJ2-3
abundance: -
CDR3nt: TGTGCCAGTAGCCGGGGGTCCCCGGGCACAGATACGCAGTATTTT
CDR3aa: CASSRGSPGTDTQYF

v_gene: TRBV29-1
d_gene: -
j_gene: TRBJ1-1
abundance: -
CDR3nt: TGCAGCGTTGAAGATTTCGAAGGGGCCCAGAACACTGAAGCTTTCTTT
CDR3aa: CSVEDFEGAQNTEAFF

v_gene: TRBV7-3
d_gene: TRBD2
j_gene: TRBJ2-3
abundance: -
CDR3nt: TGTGCCAGCAGCCCCGGACTAGCATTTGATACGCAGTATTTT
CDR3aa: CASSPGLAFDTQYF

v_gene: TRBV9
d_gene: TRBD2
j_gene: TRBJ2-3
abundance: -
CDR3nt: TGTGCCAGCAGCGCTAGCGGGAGCCCCACAGATACGCAGTATTTT
CDR3aa: CASSASGSPTDTQYF

v_gene: TRBV4-1
d_gene: -
j_gene: TRBJ1-4
abundance: -
CDR3nt: TGCGCCAGCAGCCATGTCCCCTTTTTGGGGGCGAATGAAAAACTGTTTTTT
CDR3aa: CASSHVPFLGANEKLFF

v_gene: TRBV7-9
d_gene: -
j_gene: TRBJ1-5
abundance: few
CDR3nt: TGTGCCAGCAGCACGGGAGGGGGGTCCCAGCATTTT
CDR3aa: CASSTGGGSQHF

v_gene: TRBV10-3
d_gene: -
j_gene: TRBJ1-1
abundance: -
CDR3nt: TGTGCCATCAGTGACTTACGGTCTGAGAACACTGAAGCTTTCTTT
CDR3aa: CAISDLRSENTEAFF

v_gene: TRBV9
d_gene: TRBD2
j_gene: TRBJ2-1
abundance: -
CDR3nt: TGTGCCAGCAGCGGGAGCGGGAGTAGGTACAATGAGCAGTTCTTC
CDR3aa: CASSGSGSRYNEQFF

v_gene: TRBV19
d_gene: TRBD2
j_gene: TRBJ2-7
abundance: -
CDR3nt: TGTGCCAGTAGTATTGGGACTAACTACGAGCAGTACTTC
CDR3aa: CASSIGTNYEQYF

v_gene: TRBV28
d_gene: -
j_gene: TRBJ2-7
abundance: -
CDR3nt: TGTGCCAGCAGCCCCCAGGGGGAGGCCTACGAGCAGTACTTC
CDR3aa: CASSPQGEAYEQYF

v_gene: TRBV30
d_gene: -
j_gene: TRBJ2-7
abundance: -
CDR3nt: TGTGCCTGGAGTATCGGACACACAGGAGACGAGCAGTACTTC
CDR3aa: CAWSIGHTGDEQYF

v_gene: TRBV7-2
d_gene: -
j_gene: TRBJ1-5
abundance: -
CDR3nt: TGTGCCAGCAGCTTAGTGGGGGCGGTCAATCAGCCCCAGCATTTT
CDR3aa: CASSLVGAVNQPQHF

v_gene: TRBV2
d_gene: -
j_gene: TRBJ1-2
abundance: -
CDR3nt: TGTGCCAGCCCTGACAAGAACTATGGCTACACCTTC
CDR3aa: CASPDKNYGYTF